The rows below give T cell receptor beta chains drawn from one sample of a study of response to subunit inactivated influenza vaccine. TCRdb redid the calling of the RT-PCR reads with MiXCR, one entry per CDR3 protein. Of around 750,000 distinct CDR3 sequences detected, 21% appear once; the ten largest clones hold roughly a tenth. The input for sequencing was PBMCs from blood, taken about 5 days after vaccination. The receptors shown here come from a man aged 45 to 65 who received an inactivated influenza vaccine. CDR3s include the opening cysteine and the closing phenylalanine or tryptophan.

V: TRBV4-1; CDR3: CASAPGPNQPQHF
V: TRBV7-6; CDR3: CASSLTHQETQYF
V: TRBV29-1; CDR3: CSVEWLAAPQETQYF
V: TRBV7-9; CDR3: CASSARDRPGELFF
V: TRBV29-1; CDR3: CSVVGLLNTEAFF
V: TRBV7-6; CDR3: CASSYGTGKGNEQFF
V: TRBV12-3/TRBV12-4; CDR3: CASSSLLAGSTYEQYF
V: TRBV7-9; CDR3: CASTAGGGEKLFF
V: TRBV29-1; CDR3: CSVGGDSNYNEQFF
V: TRBV11-2; CDR3: CASRRTSGSVDEQFF
V: TRBV28; CDR3: CASSPPTTEAFF
V: TRBV12-3/TRBV12-4; CDR3: CASSWTGESDEQYF
V: TRBV6-5; CDR3: CASSLTGQADTQYF
V: TRBV2; CDR3: CASSGTGTPAYNEQFF
V: TRBV30; CDR3: CAWTVGQGTVQYF
V: TRBV6-5; CDR3: CASSYSSGHNEQFF
V: TRBV4-1; CDR3: CASRNIATDTQYF
V: TRBV7-9; CDR3: CASSEKGSATYGYTF
V: TRBV20-1; CDR3: CSAAPGTGIWEQYF
V: TRBV4-3; CDR3: CASSQDGRQGDWPEYF
V: TRBV28; CDR3: CASSSIRQTVRYEQYF
V: TRBV4-2; CDR3: CASSQDPRTAGEDTQYF
V: TRBV28; CDR3: CASSPQTGWGWDQETQYF
V: TRBV9; CDR3: CASSVVTGGNEQFF
V: TRBV7-9; CDR3: CASRNEPGLAGNEQFF
V: TRBV27; CDR3: CASSLEGEPYNEQFF
V: TRBV12-3/TRBV12-4; CDR3: CASSRSDAYNEQFF
V: TRBV7-9; CDR3: CASSPLEQFF
V: TRBV10-2; CDR3: CASSGKLAGGPVTEQFF
V: TRBV20-1; CDR3: CSARDTSGRATSEQFF
V: TRBV7-2; CDR3: CASSPEGRDQPQHF
V: TRBV25-1; CDR3: CASKRRDHTDTQYF
V: TRBV27; CDR3: CASSLTRDYEQYF
V: TRBV3-1; CDR3: CASSLGDGAYNEQFF
V: TRBV6-5; CDR3: CASSPFAGEQYF
V: TRBV7-2; CDR3: CASRVPGGPGNTIYF
V: TRBV11-2; CDR3: CASSLQLQGVNTEAFF
V: TRBV7-9; CDR3: CASSFELFF
V: TRBV7-6; CDR3: CASSSADTGELFF
V: TRBV6-1; CDR3: CASSISAYEQYF
V: TRBV20-1; CDR3: CSALRTSRGYNEQFF